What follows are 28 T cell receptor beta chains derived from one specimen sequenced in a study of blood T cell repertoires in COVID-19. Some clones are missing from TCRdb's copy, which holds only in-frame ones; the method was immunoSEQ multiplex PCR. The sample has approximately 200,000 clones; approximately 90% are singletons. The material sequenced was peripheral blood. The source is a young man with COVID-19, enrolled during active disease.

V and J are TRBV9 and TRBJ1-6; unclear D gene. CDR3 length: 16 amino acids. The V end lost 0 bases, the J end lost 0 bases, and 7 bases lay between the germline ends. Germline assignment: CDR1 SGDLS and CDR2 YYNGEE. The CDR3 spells CASSVGVRSYNSPLHF. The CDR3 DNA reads TGTGCCAGCAGCGTAGGAGTCCGCTCCTATAATTCACCCCTCCACTTT.

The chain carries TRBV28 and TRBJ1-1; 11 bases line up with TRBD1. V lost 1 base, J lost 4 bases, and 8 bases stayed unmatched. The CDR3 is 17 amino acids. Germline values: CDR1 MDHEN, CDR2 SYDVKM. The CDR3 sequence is CASSLYGQGASPTEAFF. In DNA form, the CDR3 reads TGTGCCAGCAGTTTATATGGACAGGGGGCTTCCCCCACTGAAGCTTTCTTT.

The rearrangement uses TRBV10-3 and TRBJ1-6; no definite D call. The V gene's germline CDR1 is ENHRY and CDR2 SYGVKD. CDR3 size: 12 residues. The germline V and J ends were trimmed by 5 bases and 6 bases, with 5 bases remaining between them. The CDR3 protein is CAISRGNSPLHF. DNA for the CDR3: TGTGCCATCAGTCGGGGTAATTCACCCCTCCACTTT.

The CDR3 loop is CASSVLAGRYNEQFF. The CDR3 DNA reads TGTGCCAGCAGCGTCCTAGCGGGGCGCTACAATGAGCAGTTCTTC. The V call is TRBV7-9, the J call TRBJ2-1; TRBD2 matches at 9 bases. V shed 5 bases, J shed 3 bases, and the junction held 5 bases outside the gene matches. Germline V gene data show CDR1 as SEHNR and CDR2 as FQNEAQ (reference sequence). The CDR3 totals 15 residues.

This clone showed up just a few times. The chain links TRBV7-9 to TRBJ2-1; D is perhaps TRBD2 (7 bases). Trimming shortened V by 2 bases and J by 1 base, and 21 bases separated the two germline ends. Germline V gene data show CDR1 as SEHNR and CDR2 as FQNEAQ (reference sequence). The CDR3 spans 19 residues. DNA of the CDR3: TGTGCCAGCAGCTTAATGGGGAGGGGGACTCCCGGATCCTACAATGAGCAGTTCTTC. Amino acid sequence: CASSLMGRGTPGSYNEQFF. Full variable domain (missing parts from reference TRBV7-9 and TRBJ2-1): DTGVSQNPRHKITKRGQNVTFRCDPISEHNRLYWYRQTLGQGPEFLTYFQNEAQLEKSRLLSDRFSAERPKGSFSTLEIQRTEQGDSAMYLCASSLMGRGTPGSYNEQFFGPGTRLTVL.

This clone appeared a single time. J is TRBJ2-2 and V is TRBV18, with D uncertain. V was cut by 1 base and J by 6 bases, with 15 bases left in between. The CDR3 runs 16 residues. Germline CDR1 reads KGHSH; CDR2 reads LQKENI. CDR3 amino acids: CASSPLSGVIAGELFF. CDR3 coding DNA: TGTGCCAGCTCACCACTGAGTGGAGTAATTGCCGGGGAGCTGTTTTTT.

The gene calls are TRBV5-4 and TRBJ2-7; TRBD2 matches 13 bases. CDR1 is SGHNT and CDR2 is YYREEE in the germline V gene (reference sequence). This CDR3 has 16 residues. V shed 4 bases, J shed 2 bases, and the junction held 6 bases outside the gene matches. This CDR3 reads CASSTGGTSGTYEQYF. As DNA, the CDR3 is TGTGCCAGCAGCACAGGCGGGACTAGCGGGACCTACGAGCAGTACTTC. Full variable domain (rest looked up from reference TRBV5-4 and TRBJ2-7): ETGVTQSPTHLIKTRGQQVTLRCSSQSGHNTVSWYQQALGQGPQFIFQYYREEENGRGNFPPRFSGLQFPNYSSELNVNALELDDSALYLCASSTGGTSGTYEQYFGPGTRLTVT.

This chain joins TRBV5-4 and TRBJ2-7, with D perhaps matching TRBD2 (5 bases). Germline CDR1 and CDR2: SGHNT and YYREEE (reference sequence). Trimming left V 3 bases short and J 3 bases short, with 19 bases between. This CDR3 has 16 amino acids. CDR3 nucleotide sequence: TGTGCCAGCAGCTCTAGGAAAGCGGAATCACTCTACGAGCAGTACTTC. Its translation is CASSSRKAESLYEQYF. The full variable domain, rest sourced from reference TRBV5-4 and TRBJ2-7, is ETGVTQSPTHLIKTRGQQVTLRCSSQSGHNTVSWYQQALGQGPQFIFQYYREEENGRGNFPPRFSGLQFPNYSSELNVNALELDDSALYLCASSSRKAESLYEQYFGPGTRLTVT.

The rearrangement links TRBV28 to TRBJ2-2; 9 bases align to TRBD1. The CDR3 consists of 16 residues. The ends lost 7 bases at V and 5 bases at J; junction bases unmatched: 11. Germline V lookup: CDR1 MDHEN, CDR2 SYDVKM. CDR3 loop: CASTLLGQGPTGELFF. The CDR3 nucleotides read TGTGCCAGCACCCTTTTGGGACAGGGCCCAACCGGGGAGCTGTTTTTT. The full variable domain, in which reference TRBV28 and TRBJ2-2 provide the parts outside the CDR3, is DVKVTQSSRYLVKRTGEKVFLECVQDMDHENMFWYRQDPGLGLRLIYFSYDVKMKEKGDIPEGYSVSREKKERFSLILESASTNQTSMYLCASTLLGQGPTGELFFGEGSRLTVL.

CDR3 in amino acids: CASSFNGQRVYEQYF. The CDR3 DNA reads TGCGCCAGCAGCTTCAACGGGCAGAGGGTCTACGAGCAGTACTTC. The genes are TRBV5-1 and TRBJ2-7; D is possibly TRBD2 (5 bases). The CDR3 totals 15 residues. Per germline, CDR1 SGHRS and CDR2 YFSETQ. V was pared by 2 bases and J by 3 bases, with 15 bases between.

CDR3 bases: TGCGCCAGCAGCACGGGAGGGGCGGTTCTAGCGGGACCCACCTCCTACGAGCAGTACTTC. The encoded protein is CASSTGGAVLAGPTSYEQYF. The rearrangement joins TRBV5-1 to TRBJ2-7; 9 bases are a match to TRBD2. V lost 4 bases and J lost 0; bases outside the gene matches: 20. Per the germline V gene, CDR1 is SGHRS and CDR2 is YFSETQ. The CDR3 has 20 amino acids.

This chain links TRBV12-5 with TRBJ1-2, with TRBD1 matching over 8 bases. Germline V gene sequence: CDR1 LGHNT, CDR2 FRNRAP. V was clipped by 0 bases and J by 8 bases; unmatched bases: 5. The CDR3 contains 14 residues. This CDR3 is CASGLVDRGVGYTF. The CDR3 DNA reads TGTGCTAGTGGTTTGGTAGACAGGGGAGTGGGCTACACCTTC. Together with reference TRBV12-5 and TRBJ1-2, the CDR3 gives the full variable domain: DARVTQTPRHKVTEMGQEVTMRCQPILGHNTVFWYRQTMMQGLELLAYFRNRAPLDDSGMPKDRFSAEMPDATLATLKIQPSEPRDSAVYFCASGLVDRGVGYTFGSGTRLTVV.

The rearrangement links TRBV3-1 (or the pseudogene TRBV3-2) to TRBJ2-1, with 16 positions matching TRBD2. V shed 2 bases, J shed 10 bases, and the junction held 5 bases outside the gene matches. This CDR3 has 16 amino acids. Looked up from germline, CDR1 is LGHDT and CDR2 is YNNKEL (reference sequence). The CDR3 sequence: CASSQTPGLAGGEQFF. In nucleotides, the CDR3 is TGTGCCAGCAGCCAAACCCCGGGACTAGCGGGGGGGGAGCAGTTCTTC.

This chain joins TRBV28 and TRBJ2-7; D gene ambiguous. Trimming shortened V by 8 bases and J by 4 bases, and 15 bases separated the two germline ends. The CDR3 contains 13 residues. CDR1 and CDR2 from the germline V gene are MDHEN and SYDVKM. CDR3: CASLTVQPYEQYF. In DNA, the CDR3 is TGTGCCAGCCTTACGGTTCAACCATACGAGCAGTACTTC.

CDR3 sequence (DNA): TGTGCCAGCACCGGGGAAGGGGGCCCACGAAACCAAGCTTTCTTT. It codes for CASTGEGGPRNQAFF. This chain links TRBV28 with TRBJ1-1; 7 nucleotides match TRBD1. Germline CDR1 and CDR2: MDHEN and SYDVKM. Trimming at V came to 7 bases and at J to 9 bases, leaving 17 bases not matched to a gene. This CDR3 region has 15 residues.

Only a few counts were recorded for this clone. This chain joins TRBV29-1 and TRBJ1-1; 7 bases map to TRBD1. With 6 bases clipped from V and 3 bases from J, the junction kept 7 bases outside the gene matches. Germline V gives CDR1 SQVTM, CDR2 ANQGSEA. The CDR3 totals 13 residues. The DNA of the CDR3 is TGCAGCGTAGCGACAGGGAAGGACACTGAAGCTTTCTTT. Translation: CSVATGKDTEAFF.

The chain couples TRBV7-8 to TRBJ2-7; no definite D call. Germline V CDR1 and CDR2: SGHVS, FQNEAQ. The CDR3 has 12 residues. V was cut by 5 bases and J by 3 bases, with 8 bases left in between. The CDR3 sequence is CASSPSVYEQYF. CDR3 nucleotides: TGTGCCAGCAGCCCGAGCGTCTACGAGCAGTACTTC.

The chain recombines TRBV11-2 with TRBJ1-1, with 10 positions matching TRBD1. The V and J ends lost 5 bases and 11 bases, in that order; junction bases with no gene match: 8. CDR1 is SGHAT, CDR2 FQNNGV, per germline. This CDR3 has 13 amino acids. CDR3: CASSRGTGEYAFF. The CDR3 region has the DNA TGTGCCAGCAGCAGGGGGACAGGGGAGTATGCTTTCTTT.

This CDR3 reads CASSVQYEQYF. The CDR3 DNA reads TGTGCCAGCAGTGTTCAGTACGAGCAGTACTTC. The rearrangement links TRBV2 to TRBJ2-7, with D unclear. The germline V gene encodes CDR1 SNHLY and CDR2 FYNNEI. Trimming took off 4 bases at V and 4 bases at J, with 5 bases between the two ends. This CDR3 is 11 amino acids long.

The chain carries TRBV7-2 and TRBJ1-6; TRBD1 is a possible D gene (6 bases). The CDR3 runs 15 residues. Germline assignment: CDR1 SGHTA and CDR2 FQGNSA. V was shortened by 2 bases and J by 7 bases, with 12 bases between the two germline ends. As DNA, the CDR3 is TGTGCCAGCAGCTTAAGGCAGGGGTACAATTCACCCCTCCACTTT. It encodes CASSLRQGYNSPLHF.

The CDR3 nucleotides read TGCAGCGTTTCCGGGACAGGGATGTACAATGAGCAGTTCTTC. It is translated as CSVSGTGMYNEQFF. The chain uses TRBV29-1 and TRBJ2-1; TRBD1 agrees at 9 bases. Per the germline V gene, CDR1 is SQVTM and CDR2 is ANQGSEA. This CDR3 comprises 14 residues. The trim removed 5 bases at V and 4 bases at J, leaving 6 bases unmatched.

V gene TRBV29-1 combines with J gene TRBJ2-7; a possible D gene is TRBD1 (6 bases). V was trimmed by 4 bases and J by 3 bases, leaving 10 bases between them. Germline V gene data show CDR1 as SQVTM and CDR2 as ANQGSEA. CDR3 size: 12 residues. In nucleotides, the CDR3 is TGCAGCGTTGGCCGGGACAACTACGAGCAGTACTTC. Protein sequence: CSVGRDNYEQYF.

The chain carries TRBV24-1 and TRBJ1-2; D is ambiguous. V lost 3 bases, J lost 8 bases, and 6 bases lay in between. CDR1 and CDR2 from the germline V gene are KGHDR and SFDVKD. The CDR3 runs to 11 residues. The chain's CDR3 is CATSDEKGYTF. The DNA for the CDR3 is TGTGCCACCAGTGATGAGAAAGGCTACACCTTC.

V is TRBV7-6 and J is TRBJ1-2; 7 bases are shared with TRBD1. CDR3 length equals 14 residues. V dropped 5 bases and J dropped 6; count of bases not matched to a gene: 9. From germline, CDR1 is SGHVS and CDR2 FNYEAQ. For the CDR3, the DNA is TGTGCCAGCAGCCCCTCAGGGGGGAAGGATGGCTACACCTTC. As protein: CASSPSGGKDGYTF.

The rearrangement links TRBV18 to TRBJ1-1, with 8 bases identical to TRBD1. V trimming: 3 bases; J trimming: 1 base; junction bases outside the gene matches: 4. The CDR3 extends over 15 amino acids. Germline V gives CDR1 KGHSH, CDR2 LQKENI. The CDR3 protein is CASSPTGQENTEAFF. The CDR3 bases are TGTGCCAGCTCACCCACGGGACAGGAGAACACTGAAGCTTTCTTT. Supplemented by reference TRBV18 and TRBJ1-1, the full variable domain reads NAGVMQNPRHLVRRRGQEARLRCSPMKGHSHVYWYRQLPEEGLKFMVYLQKENIIDESGMPKERFSAEFPKEGPSILRIQQVVRGDSAAYFCASSPTGQENTEAFFGQGTRLTVV.

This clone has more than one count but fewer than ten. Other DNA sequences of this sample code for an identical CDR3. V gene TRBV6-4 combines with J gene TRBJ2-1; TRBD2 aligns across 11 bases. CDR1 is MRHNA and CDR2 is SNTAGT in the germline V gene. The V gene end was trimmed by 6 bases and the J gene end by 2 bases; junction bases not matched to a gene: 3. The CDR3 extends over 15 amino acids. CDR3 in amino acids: CASSILAGAYNEQFF. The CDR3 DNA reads TGTGCCAGCAGCATACTAGCGGGAGCCTACAATGAGCAGTTCTTC.

CDR3 region: CASSISAGDLPYEQYF. CDR3 in DNA: TGTGCCAGCAGCATCTCAGCGGGGGACCTCCCCTACGAGCAGTACTTC. This chain connects TRBV11-2 to TRBJ2-7, with TRBD2 matching 8 bases. The V and J ends lost 5 bases and 2 bases, in that order; junction bases with no gene match: 11. This CDR3 has 16 amino acids. CDR1 is SGHAT and CDR2 is FQNNGV in the germline V gene.

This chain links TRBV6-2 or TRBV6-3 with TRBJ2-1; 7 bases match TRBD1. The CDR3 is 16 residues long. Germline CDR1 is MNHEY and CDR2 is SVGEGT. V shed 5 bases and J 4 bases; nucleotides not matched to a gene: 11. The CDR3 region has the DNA TGTGCCAGCAGTAAAAACACAGGGGCTCTATACAATGAGCAGTTCTTC. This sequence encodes CASSKNTGALYNEQFF.